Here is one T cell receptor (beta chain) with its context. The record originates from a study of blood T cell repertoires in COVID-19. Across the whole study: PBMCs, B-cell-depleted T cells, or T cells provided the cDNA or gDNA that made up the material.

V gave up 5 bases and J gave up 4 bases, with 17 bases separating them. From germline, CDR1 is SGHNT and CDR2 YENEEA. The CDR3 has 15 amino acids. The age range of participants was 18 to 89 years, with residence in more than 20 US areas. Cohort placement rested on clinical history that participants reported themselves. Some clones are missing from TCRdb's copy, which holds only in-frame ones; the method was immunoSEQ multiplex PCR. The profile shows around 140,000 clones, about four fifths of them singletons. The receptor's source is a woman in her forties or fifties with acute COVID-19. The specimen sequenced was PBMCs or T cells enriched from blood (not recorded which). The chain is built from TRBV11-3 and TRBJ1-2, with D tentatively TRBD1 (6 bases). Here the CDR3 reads CASSASGVGSYGYTF. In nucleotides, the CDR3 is TGTGCCAGCAGCGCCTCAGGGGTGGGGAGCTATGGCTACACCTTC.